The 30 T cell receptor beta chains presented below share a single source sample, sequenced in a study of T cells in Graves' hyperthyroidism and ophthalmopathy. RNA transcripts gave rise to amplified TCR beta CDR3 regions. RT-PCR in the first round (using the HTBI primer set) targeted the TCR CDR3. MiXCR, applied by TCRdb to the multiplex PCR reads, yields one record per CDR3 protein. This table has roughly 380,000 distinct CDR3 sequences, 15% to 20% appearing once. Sequenced sample: blood. Every receptor here comes from a woman aged 40 to 49 with Graves' ophthalmopathy.

This clonotype has at least ten counts. The chain has TRBV28 and TRBJ2-7, with D possibly being TRBD2 (5 bases). The CDR3 is 16 residues long. CDR1 and CDR2 from the germline V gene are MDHEN and SYDVKM. Trimming removed 3 bases from V and 0 bases from J, with 15 bases in between. This chain's CDR3 is CASSFSLAGLSYEQYF. The CDR3 DNA follows: TGTGCCAGCAGTTTTTCGTTGGCGGGCCTCTCCTACGAGCAGTACTTC.

The sample holds many counts of this clonotype. The chain carries TRBV20-1 and TRBJ1-5; no reliable D call. This CDR3 is built from 16 residues. Germline V lookup: CDR1 DFQATT, CDR2 SNEGSKA (reference sequence). The V gene lost 3 bases and the J gene lost 7 bases, with 22 bases spanning the gap. The CDR3 loop is CSARARGPGRVQPQHF. The DNA for the CDR3 is TGCAGTGCTAGGGCGAGAGGTCCAGGTCGCGTCCAGCCCCAGCATTTT.

J is TRBJ2-7 and V is TRBV24-1, with no clear D. V lost 3 bases and J 5 bases, leaving 13 bases between the germline ends. The CDR3 runs 14 residues. Per germline, CDR1 KGHDR and CDR2 SFDVKD. The CDR3 spells CATSDPRTDHEQYF. The DNA of the CDR3 is TGTGCCACCAGTGATCCCCGGACCGATCACGAGCAGTACTTC.

This clonotype was observed at least ten times. CDR3: CASSFLAKNIQYF. Written as DNA, the CDR3 is TGTGCCAGCAGCTTTCTCGCCAAAAACATTCAGTACTTC. The chain links TRBV7-9 to TRBJ2-4; no reliable D call. V gave up 3 bases and J gave up 1 base, with 4 bases separating them. The CDR3 runs 13 residues. Germline CDR1 SEHNR, CDR2 FQNEAQ (reference sequence).

This clonotype was counted many times. This chain uses TRBV28 with TRBJ2-1; possibly TRBD1 for D (5 bases). Deletions cut 5 bases from V and 2 bases from J, with 13 bases between. The CDR3 has 15 residues. Looked up from germline, CDR1 is MDHEN and CDR2 is SYDVKM. The CDR3 nucleotides read TGTGCCAGCAGTACTGGGGCGCAACCCTACAATGAGCAGTTCTTC. Residues: CASSTGAQPYNEQFF.

This clonotype was seen ten or more times. The chain combines TRBV4-3 with TRBJ1-2; TRBD1 might be the D (5 bases). CDR1 LGHNA and CDR2 YSLEER come from the germline V gene. This CDR3 region has 15 residues. Trimming took 0 bases from V and 3 from J, leaving 11 bases between them. The CDR3 region is CASSQDRGGYYGYTF. The CDR3, as DNA: TGCGCCAGCAGCCAAGATCGGGGCGGATACTATGGCTACACCTTC.

On this clonotype: One base away lies a much larger clone, so this may be a sequencing read error. V usage is TRBV6-1 and J usage is TRBJ1-5; the match to TRBD1 covers 7 bases. Germline V lookup: CDR1 MNHNS, CDR2 SASEGT. CDR3 length: 15 amino acids. The CDR3 spells CDSRFDRESNQPQHF. The CDR3 DNA reads as TGTGACAGCAGATTTGACAGGGAAAGCAATCAGCCCCAGCATTTT.

In the case of this clonotype: Because it lacks the conserved phenylalanine or tryptophan at the end, this CDR3 is likely a read error. The chain has TRBV12-3 or TRBV12-4 and TRBJ2-5; 8 bases align to TRBD2. With V trimmed by 6 bases and J by 3 bases, 12 bases remained unmatched. CDR3 length: 16 residues. CDR3 DNA sequence: TGTGCCAGCAGCGACAACCGACTAGCGTCGAAAGAGACCCAGTACTCA. Translating gives CASSDNRLASKETQYS.

This clonotype was counted at least ten times. This chain joins TRBV28 and TRBJ1-1; the D is unclear. V lost 4 bases and J lost 4, with 13 bases in between. This CDR3 comprises 14 residues. The germline V gene has CDR1 MDHEN and CDR2 SYDVKM. CDR3 amino acids: CASSWALASTEAFF. The CDR3 coding sequence is TGTGCCAGCAGTTGGGCGTTGGCGAGCACTGAAGCTTTCTTT.

The table lists this clonotype with many counts. The gene calls are TRBV30 and TRBJ2-2; D is undetermined. The V and J ends lost 0 bases and 2 bases respectively, with 4 bases between them. The CDR3 length is 13 residues. Germline values: CDR1 GTSNPN, CDR2 SVGIG (reference sequence). The CDR3: CAWSVRNTGELFF. Written as DNA, the CDR3 is TGTGCCTGGAGTGTACGCAACACCGGGGAGCTGTTTTTT.

A note on this clonotype: Being one base from a much bigger clone, this may be a read error. The rearrangement links TRBV2 to TRBJ2-5; 10 nucleotides match TRBD2. Trimming cost V 4 bases and J 4 bases; bases outside gene matches: 9. Germline values: CDR1 SNHLY, CDR2 FYNNEI. The CDR3 contains 16 residues. The CDR3 sequence: CASSAPLAGVSETQYF. In DNA, the CDR3 is TGTGCCAGCAGTGCCCCCCTAGCGGGAGTATCAGAGACCCAGTACTTC.

This clonotype was observed many times. The chain combines TRBV7-3 with TRBJ1-1, with D possibly matching TRBD1 (6 bases). The CDR3 contains 13 residues. Germline V gene sequence: CDR1 SGHTA, CDR2 FQGTGA. Trimming stripped 7 bases from V and 10 bases from J, with 19 bases between. The CDR3 nucleotides read TGTGCCAGCACCACGAGTGGGGGGCGGTTAGCTTTCTTT. Amino acid sequence: CASTTSGGRLAFF.

This chain connects TRBV5-6 to TRBJ2-5; 11 positions match TRBD2. The CDR3 is 13 residues long. Germline trimming cut 4 bases from V and 7 bases from J; bases unmatched to any gene: 3. The germline V gene encodes CDR1 SGHDT and CDR2 YYEEEE. CDR3 sequence: CASSTSGSLTQYF. In nucleotides, the CDR3 is TGTGCCAGCAGCACTAGCGGGAGCTTGACCCAGTACTTC. Complete variable domain (other parts from reference TRBV5-6 and TRBJ2-5): DAGVTQSPTHLIKTRGQQVTLRCSPKSGHDTVSWYQQALGQGPQFIFQYYEEEERQRGNFPDRFSGHQFPNYSSELNVNALLLGDSALYLCASSTSGSLTQYFGPGTRLLVL.

The rearrangement joins TRBV12-3 or TRBV12-4 to TRBJ1-1; the D is unclear. The length of the CDR3 is 13 residues. V was shortened by 10 bases and J by 4 bases, with 16 bases between the two germline ends. The CDR3 DNA follows: TGTGCCACCTCCTTAGGGCCGAGCACTGAAGCTTTCTTT. Translation: CATSLGPSTEAFF.

This clonotype came up many times. The chain uses TRBV4-1 and TRBJ2-5; TRBD2 is a possible D gene (5 bases). The germline CDR1 and CDR2 sequences are MGHRA and YSYEKL. Trimming left V 0 bases short and J 3 bases short, with 14 bases between. CDR3 length equals 16 residues. The CDR3: CASSQDGLPGKETQYF. The CDR3 DNA sequence: TGCGCCAGCAGCCAAGATGGTCTTCCGGGGAAAGAGACCCAGTACTTC.

The V gene is TRBV20-1, the J gene TRBJ2-5; 12 bases map to TRBD2. V shed 6 bases, J shed 5 bases, and the junction held 13 bases outside the gene matches. Germline CDR1 reads DFQATT; CDR2 reads SNEGSKA (reference sequence). This CDR3 region has 16 residues. The CDR3 region has the DNA TGCAGTGCCCGCCCCTCGACTAGCGGGAGATCGGAGACCCAGTACTTC. This encodes CSARPSTSGRSETQYF.

This clonotype was seen many times. The chain joins TRBV5-5 to TRBJ2-5; D is perhaps TRBD2 (5 bases). V was trimmed by 2 bases and J by 2 bases, leaving 10 bases between them. Germline V CDR1 and CDR2: SGHKS, YYEKEE (reference sequence). The CDR3 covers 14 residues. CDR3 nucleotides: TGTGCCAGCAGCTTTAGGACTCTTCAAGAGACCCAGTACTTC. Translated, it gives CASSFRTLQETQYF.

This clonotype was picked up many times. V gene TRBV30 combines with J gene TRBJ1-1; tentatively, D is TRBD1 (5 bases). Trimming took off 5 bases at V and 4 bases at J, with 17 bases between the two ends. CDR3 size: 14 residues. Germline values: CDR1 GTSNPN, CDR2 SVGIG (reference sequence). The CDR3 DNA sequence: TGTGCCTGGCCTCCGGGGGGGGGATCCACTGAAGCTTTCTTT. As protein: CAWPPGGGSTEAFF.

This clonotype has at least ten counts. The chain uses TRBV28 and TRBJ2-5, with 8 positions matching TRBD2. The J segment lost 2 bases and the V segment lost 6 bases, leaving 2 bases of the junction unmatched. Germline V gene lookup returns CDR1 MDHEN and CDR2 SYDVKM. The CDR3 totals 13 residues. The CDR3 DNA reads as TGTGCCAGCAGGGAGCGGGAGCAAGAGACCCAGTACTTC. Protein: CASREREQETQYF.

The chain carries TRBV6-1 and TRBJ1-1, with 7 bases matching TRBD1. The CDR3 extends over 15 amino acids. The germline V gene has CDR1 MNHNS and CDR2 SASEGT. V lost 7 bases to trimming and J lost 7 bases; unmatched junction nucleotides: 15. The chain's CDR3 is CASTDGQVRLDEAFF. In DNA, the CDR3 is TGTGCCAGCACCGACGGACAGGTTAGGCTGGATGAAGCTTTCTTT.

The chain uses TRBV15 and TRBJ2-7; 9 nucleotides line up with TRBD1. Per germline, CDR1 LNHNV and CDR2 YYDKDF (reference sequence). The CDR3 runs 16 residues. Unmatched junction bases numbered 12, after V lost 5 bases and J lost 4 bases. CDR3 DNA: TGTGCCACCAGCGCTGAGGACCGGGACAGGGATTACGAGCAGTACTTC. Its translation: CATSAEDRDRDYEQYF.

The chain is built from TRBV12-3 or TRBV12-4 and TRBJ2-7; TRBD1 matches 8 bases. The V gene end was trimmed by 6 bases and the J gene end by 4 bases; junction bases not matched to a gene: 8. This CDR3 has 14 residues. The CDR3 DNA follows: TGTGCCAGCAGCCTTGGACAGGGTCAGTACGAGCAGTACTTC. Its protein is CASSLGQGQYEQYF.

In the case of this clonotype: The final CDR3 position lacks the conserved phenylalanine or tryptophan, pointing to a likely read error. The V gene is TRBV6-5, the J gene TRBJ2-1, with unresolved D. The V gene lost 3 bases and the J gene lost 7 bases, with 13 bases spanning the gap. Germline V gene lookup returns CDR1 MNHEY and CDR2 SVGAGI. The CDR3 has 14 amino acids. This CDR3 is CASSYGGSRNEQFL. The CDR3 region has the DNA TGTGCCAGCAGTTATGGCGGAAGTAGGAATGAGCAGTTCTTA.

This clonotype was observed at least ten times. This chain links TRBV11-2 with TRBJ2-7; 8 bases agree with TRBD2. The CDR3 is 14 residues long. After removal of 3 bases from V and 6 bases from J, the junction contained 7 bases not matched to a gene. Germline V gene data show CDR1 as SGHAT and CDR2 as FQNNGV. The CDR3 nucleotides read TGTGCCAGCAGCTTTGGGCGGGAGGTCGCCGAGCAGTACTTC. Its protein product is CASSFGREVAEQYF. The variable domain in full, completed from reference TRBV11-2 and TRBJ2-7, reads EAGVAQSPRYKIIEKRQSVAFWCNPISGHATLYWYQQILGQGPKLLIQFQNNGVVDDSQLPKDRFSAERLKGVDSTLKIQPAKLEDSAVYLCASSFGREVAEQYFGPGTRLTVT.

CDR3 nucleotide sequence: TGTGCCAGCAGTTACGGGACAGGTTACACCGGGGAGCTGTTTTTT. This gives the protein CASSYGTGYTGELFF. The chain is built from TRBV6-5 and TRBJ2-2, with 8 bases identical to TRBD1. Germline CDR1 MNHEY, CDR2 SVGAGI. This CDR3 contains 15 residues. After removal of 2 bases from V and 3 bases from J, the junction contained 2 bases not matched to a gene.

This clonotype was seen many times. This chain uses TRBV14 with TRBJ2-7, with D hard to call. This CDR3 is built from 14 residues. Between the trimmed V and J ends, which lost 4 bases and 5 bases, there was a span of 15 bases. Germline V gene lookup returns CDR1 SGHDN and CDR2 FVKESK. CDR3 sequence: CASSPSDGRNEQYF. The CDR3, as DNA: TGTGCCAGCAGCCCTTCGGACGGACGGAACGAGCAGTACTTC.

There are many counts of this clonotype. The chain uses TRBV7-2 and TRBJ2-7; 9 nucleotides line up with TRBD2. This CDR3 comprises 16 residues. Trimming at V came to 1 base and at J to 4 bases, leaving 8 bases not matched to a gene. CDR1 is SGHTA, CDR2 FQGNSA, per germline. The CDR3 loop is CASSLGTGGREYEQYF. The CDR3 DNA sequence: TGTGCCAGCAGCTTAGGAACTGGCGGGAGGGAATACGAGCAGTACTTC.

This clonotype has at least ten counts. The chain combines TRBV6-1 with TRBJ2-5; D gene ambiguous. V lost 4 bases to trimming and J lost 7 bases, with 19 bases between them. Germline V gene lookup returns CDR1 MNHNS and CDR2 SASEGT. The CDR3 runs to 15 residues. The CDR3 loop is CASSVARTEWGTQYF. As DNA, the CDR3 is TGTGCCAGCAGTGTCGCGAGAACGGAGTGGGGGACCCAGTACTTC.

This clonotype was detected many times. CDR3 nucleotide sequence: TGTGCCAGCAGTTCTGTCCAGGGCCGGGGAGGAAACACCATATATTTT. Its translation is CASSSVQGRGGNTIYF. The chain has TRBV12-3 or TRBV12-4 and TRBJ1-3; D might be TRBD1 (5 bases). Trimming took 4 bases from V and 4 from J, leaving 17 bases between them. The CDR3 length is 16 residues.

This clonotype was picked up many times. Sequence at one end of the junction differs from germline and may be a read error. The chain recombines TRBV9 with TRBJ2-7; tentative D call: TRBD2 (5 bases). The V gene's germline CDR1 is SGDLS and CDR2 YYNGEE. This CDR3 spans 15 amino acids. CDR3 region: CASSVSHSKSGEQYF. The CDR3 coding sequence is TGCGCCAGCAGCGTAAGTCACAGTAAGTCGGGGGAGCAGTACTTC.